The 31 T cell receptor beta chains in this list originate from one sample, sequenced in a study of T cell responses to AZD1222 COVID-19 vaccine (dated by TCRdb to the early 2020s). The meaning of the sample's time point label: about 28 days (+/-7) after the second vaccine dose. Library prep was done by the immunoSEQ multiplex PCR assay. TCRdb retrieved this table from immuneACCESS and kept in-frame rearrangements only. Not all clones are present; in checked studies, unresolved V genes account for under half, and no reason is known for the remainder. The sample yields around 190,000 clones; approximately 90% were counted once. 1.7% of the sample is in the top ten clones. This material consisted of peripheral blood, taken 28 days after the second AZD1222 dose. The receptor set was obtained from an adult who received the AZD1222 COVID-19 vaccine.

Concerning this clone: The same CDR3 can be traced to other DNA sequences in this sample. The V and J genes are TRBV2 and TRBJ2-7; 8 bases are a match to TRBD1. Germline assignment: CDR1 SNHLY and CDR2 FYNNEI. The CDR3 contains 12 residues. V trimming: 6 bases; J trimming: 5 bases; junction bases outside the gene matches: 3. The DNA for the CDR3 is TGTGCCAGCAGCAGGGGGCGGAACGAGCAGTACTTC. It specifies CASSRGRNEQYF.

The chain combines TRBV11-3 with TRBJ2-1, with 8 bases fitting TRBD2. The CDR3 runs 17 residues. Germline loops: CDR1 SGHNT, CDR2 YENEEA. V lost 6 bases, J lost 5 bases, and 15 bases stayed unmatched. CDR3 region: CASSVRATSGLHNEQFF. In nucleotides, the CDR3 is TGTGCCAGCAGTGTGCGGGCTACTAGCGGTCTTCACAATGAGCAGTTCTTC.

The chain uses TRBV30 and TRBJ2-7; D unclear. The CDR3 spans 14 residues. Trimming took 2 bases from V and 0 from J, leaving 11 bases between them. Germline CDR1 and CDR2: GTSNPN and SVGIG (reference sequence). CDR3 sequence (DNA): TGTGCCTGGAGTTTAGATCGGAGCTCCTACGAGCAGTACTTC. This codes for CAWSLDRSSYEQYF.

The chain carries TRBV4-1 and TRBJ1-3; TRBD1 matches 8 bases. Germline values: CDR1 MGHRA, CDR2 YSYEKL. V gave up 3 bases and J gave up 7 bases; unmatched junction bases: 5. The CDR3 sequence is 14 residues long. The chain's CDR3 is CASSQLDRGNTIYF. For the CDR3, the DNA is TGCGCCAGCAGCCAGCTCGACAGGGGCAACACCATATATTTT.

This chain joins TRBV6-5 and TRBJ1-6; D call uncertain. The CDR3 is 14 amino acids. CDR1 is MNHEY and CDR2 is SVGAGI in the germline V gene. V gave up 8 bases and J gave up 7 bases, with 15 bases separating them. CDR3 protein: CASEENSPNSPLHF. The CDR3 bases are TGTGCCAGCGAGGAGAACAGCCCGAATTCACCCCTCCACTTT.

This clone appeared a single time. CDR3 in DNA: TGTGCCAGCAGCCAATCGATGCAGGGGTGGACAGATACGCAGTATTTT. Residues: CASSQSMQGWTDTQYF. The chain carries TRBV16 and TRBJ2-3, with D possibly TRBD1 on 6 matching bases. Germline CDR1 KGHSY, CDR2 FQNENV. This CDR3 is 16 amino acids long. The ends were cut back, 0 bases at V and 3 bases at J, with 13 bases in the middle.

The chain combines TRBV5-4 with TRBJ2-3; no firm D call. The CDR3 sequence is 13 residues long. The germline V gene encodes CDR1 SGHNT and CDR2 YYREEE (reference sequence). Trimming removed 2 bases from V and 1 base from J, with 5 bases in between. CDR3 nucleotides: TGTGCCAGCAGCTTTTGGGGCACAGATACGCAGTATTTT. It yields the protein CASSFWGTDTQYF. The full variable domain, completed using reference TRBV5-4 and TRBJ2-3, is ETGVTQSPTHLIKTRGQQVTLRCSSQSGHNTVSWYQQALGQGPQFIFQYYREEENGRGNFPPRFSGLQFPNYSSELNVNALELDDSALYLCASSFWGTDTQYFGPGTRLTVL.

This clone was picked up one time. The CDR3 sequence is CASSYGSGGSISGYTF. CDR3 DNA: TGTGCCAGCAGTTACGGTTCCGGGGGTTCAATTAGCGGCTACACCTTC. The chain links TRBV6-2 or TRBV6-3 to TRBJ1-2; D possibly corresponds to TRBD1 (5 bases). Trimming took off 2 bases at V and 8 bases at J, with 21 bases between the two ends. The CDR3 runs to 16 residues. CDR1 is MNHEY, CDR2 SVGEGT, per germline.

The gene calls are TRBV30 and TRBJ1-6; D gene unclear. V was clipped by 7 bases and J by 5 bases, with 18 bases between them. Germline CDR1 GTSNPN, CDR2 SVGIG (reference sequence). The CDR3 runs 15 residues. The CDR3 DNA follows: TGTGCCTTGTCCCCCCCGAAAGGCCATAATTCACCCCTCCACTTT. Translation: CALSPPKGHNSPLHF.

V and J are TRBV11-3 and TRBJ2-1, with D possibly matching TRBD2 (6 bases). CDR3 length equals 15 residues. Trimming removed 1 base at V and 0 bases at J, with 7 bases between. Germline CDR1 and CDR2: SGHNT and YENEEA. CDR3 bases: TGTGCCAGCAGCTTAGGGGGACTCTCCTACAATGAGCAGTTCTTC. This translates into CASSLGGLSYNEQFF.

The CDR3 region is CASSQDGGPTRETQYF. The CDR3 region has the DNA TGTGCCAGCAGCCAAGATGGAGGACCCACCCGGGAGACCCAGTACTTC. J is TRBJ2-5 and V is TRBV3-1 (or the pseudogene TRBV3-2); D is perhaps TRBD2 (5 bases). V lost 0 bases and J 5 bases, leaving 16 bases between the germline ends. Germline V gene sequence: CDR1 LGHDT, CDR2 YNNKEL (reference sequence). This CDR3 is 16 amino acids long.

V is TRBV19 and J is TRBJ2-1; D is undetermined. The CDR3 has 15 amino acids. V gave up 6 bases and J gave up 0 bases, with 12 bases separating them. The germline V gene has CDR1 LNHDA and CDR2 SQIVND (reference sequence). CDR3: CASSDRASSYNEQFF. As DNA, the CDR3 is TGTGCCAGTAGCGACCGGGCGAGCTCCTACAATGAGCAGTTCTTC.

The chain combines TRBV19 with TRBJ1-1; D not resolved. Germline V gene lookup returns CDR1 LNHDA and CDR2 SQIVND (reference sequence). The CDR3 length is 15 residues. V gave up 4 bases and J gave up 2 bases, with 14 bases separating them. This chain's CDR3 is CASSTGEIRNTEAFF. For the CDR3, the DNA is TGTGCCAGTAGTACAGGCGAAATAAGAAACACTGAAGCTTTCTTT.

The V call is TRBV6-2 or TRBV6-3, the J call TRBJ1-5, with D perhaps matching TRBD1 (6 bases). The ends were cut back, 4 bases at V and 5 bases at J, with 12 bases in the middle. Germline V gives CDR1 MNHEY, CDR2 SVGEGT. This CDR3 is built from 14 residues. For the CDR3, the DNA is TGTGCCAGCAGTTCCTTGACAGGCGATCAGCCCCAGCATTTT. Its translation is CASSSLTGDQPQHF.

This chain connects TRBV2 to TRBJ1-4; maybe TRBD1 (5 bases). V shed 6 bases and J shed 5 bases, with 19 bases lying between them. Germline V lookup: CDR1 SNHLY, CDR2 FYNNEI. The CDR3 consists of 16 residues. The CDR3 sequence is CASSLGLGGLNEKLFF. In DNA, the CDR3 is TGTGCCAGCAGCCTCGGCCTTGGGGGTCTCAATGAAAAACTGTTTTTT.

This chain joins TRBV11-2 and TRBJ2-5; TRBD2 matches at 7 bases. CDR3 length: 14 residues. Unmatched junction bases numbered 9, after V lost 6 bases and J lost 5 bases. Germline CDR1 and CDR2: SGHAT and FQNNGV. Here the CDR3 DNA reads TGTGCCAGCAGTTTCCCCAGGGAGGGGGAGACCCAGTACTTC. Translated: CASSFPREGETQYF.

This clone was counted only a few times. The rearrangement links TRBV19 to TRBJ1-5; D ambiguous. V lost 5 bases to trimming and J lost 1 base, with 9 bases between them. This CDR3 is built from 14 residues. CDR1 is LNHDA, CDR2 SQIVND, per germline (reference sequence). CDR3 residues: CASSASASNQPQHF. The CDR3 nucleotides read TGTGCCAGTAGTGCCTCCGCAAGCAATCAGCCCCAGCATTTT. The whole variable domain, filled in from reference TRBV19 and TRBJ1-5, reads DGGITQSPKYLFRKEGQNVTLSCEQNLNHDAMYWYRQDPGQGLRLIYYSQIVNDFQKGDIAEGYSVSREKKESFPLTVTSAQKNPTAFYLCASSASASNQPQHFGDGTRLSIL.

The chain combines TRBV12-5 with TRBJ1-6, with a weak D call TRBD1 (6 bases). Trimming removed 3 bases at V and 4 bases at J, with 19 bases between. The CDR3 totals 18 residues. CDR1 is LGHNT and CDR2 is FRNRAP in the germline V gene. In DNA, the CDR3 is TGTGCTAGTGGTTTATCCCGTGGGGGGCTCCTTTATAATTCACCCCTCCACTTT. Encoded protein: CASGLSRGGLLYNSPLHF.

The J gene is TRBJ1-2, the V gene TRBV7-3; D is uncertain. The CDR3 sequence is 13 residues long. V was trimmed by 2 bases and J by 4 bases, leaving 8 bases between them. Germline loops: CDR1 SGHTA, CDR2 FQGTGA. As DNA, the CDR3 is TGTGCCAGCAGCTTAGGGGTCCCCTATGGCTACACCTTC. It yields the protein CASSLGVPYGYTF.

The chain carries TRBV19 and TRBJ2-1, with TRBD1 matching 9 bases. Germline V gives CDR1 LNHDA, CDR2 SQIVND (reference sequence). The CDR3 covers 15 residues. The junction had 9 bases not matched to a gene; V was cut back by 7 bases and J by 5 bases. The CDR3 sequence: CASTLDRGENNEQFF. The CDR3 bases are TGTGCCAGTACCTTAGACAGGGGGGAAAACAATGAGCAGTTCTTC.

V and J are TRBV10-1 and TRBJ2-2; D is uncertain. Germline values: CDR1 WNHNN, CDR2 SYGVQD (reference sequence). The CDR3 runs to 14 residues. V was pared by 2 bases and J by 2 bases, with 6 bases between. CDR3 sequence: CASSETVNTGELFF. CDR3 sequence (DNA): TGCGCCAGCAGTGAGACTGTAAACACCGGGGAGCTGTTTTTT.

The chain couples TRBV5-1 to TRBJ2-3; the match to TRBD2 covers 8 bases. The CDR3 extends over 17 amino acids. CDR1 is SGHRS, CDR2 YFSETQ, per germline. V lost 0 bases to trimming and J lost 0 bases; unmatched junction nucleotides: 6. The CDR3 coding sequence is TGCGCCAGCAGCTTGGGGCGGGGGGCGTTAAGCACAGATACGCAGTATTTT. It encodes CASSLGRGALSTDTQYF.

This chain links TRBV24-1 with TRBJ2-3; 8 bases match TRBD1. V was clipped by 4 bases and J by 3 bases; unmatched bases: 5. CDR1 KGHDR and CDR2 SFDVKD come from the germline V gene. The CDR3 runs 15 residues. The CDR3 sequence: CATSDPRGRTDTQYF. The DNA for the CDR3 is TGTGCCACCAGTGACCCCAGGGGGCGGACAGATACGCAGTATTTT.

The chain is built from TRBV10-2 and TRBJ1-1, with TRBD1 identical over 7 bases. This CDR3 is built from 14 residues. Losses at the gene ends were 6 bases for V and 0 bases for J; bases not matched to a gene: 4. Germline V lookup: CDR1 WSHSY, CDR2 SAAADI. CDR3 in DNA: TGCGCCAGCAGGTCAGGGGGTCTGAACACTGAAGCTTTCTTT. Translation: CASRSGGLNTEAFF.

The CDR3 nucleotides are TGTGCCTGGACCCTAGCGGGGGCATCCTACAATGAGCAGTTCTTC. It yields the protein CAWTLAGASYNEQFF. This chain uses TRBV30 with TRBJ2-1; 10 nucleotides align to TRBD2. CDR3 size: 15 residues. The junction had 4 bases not matched to a gene; V was cut back by 4 bases and J by 1 base. CDR1 is GTSNPN and CDR2 is SVGIG in the germline V gene (reference sequence).

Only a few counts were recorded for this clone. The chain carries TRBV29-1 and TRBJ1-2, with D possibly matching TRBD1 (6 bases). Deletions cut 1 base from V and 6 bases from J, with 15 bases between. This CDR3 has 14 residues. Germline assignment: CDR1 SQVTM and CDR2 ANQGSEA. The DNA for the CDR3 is TGCAGCGTTGAAGTGCAGGGGCAGGAGGATGGCTACACCTTC. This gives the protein CSVEVQGQEDGYTF.

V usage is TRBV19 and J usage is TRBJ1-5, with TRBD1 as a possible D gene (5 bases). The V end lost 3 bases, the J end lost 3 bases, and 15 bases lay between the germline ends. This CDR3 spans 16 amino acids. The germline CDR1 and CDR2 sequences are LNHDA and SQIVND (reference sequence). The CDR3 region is CASSIRDGLLNQPQHF. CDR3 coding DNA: TGTGCCAGTAGTATCCGGGACGGATTACTCAATCAGCCCCAGCATTTT.

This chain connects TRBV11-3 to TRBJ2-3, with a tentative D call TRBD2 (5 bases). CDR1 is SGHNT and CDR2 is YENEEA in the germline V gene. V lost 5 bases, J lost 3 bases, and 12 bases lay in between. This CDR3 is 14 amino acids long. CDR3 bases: TGTGCCAGCAGCCCAAGACCGGGGACAGATACGCAGTATTTT. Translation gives CASSPRPGTDTQYF.

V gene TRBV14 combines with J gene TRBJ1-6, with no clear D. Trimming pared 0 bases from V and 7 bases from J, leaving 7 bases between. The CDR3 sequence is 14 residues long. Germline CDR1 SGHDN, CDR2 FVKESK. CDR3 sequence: CASSQDYDNSPLHF. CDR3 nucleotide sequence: TGTGCCAGCAGCCAAGATTACGACAATTCACCCCTCCACTTT. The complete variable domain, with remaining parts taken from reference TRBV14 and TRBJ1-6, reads EAGVTQFPSHSVIEKGQTVTLRCDPISGHDNLYWYRRVMGKEIKFLLHFVKESKQDESGMPNNRFLAERTGGTYSTLKVQPAELEDSGVYFCASSQDYDNSPLHFGNGTRLTVT.

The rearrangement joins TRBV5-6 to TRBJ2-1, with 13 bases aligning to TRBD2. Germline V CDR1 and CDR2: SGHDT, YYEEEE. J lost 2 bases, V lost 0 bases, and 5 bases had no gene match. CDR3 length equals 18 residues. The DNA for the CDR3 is TGTGCCAGCAGCTTGGGACTAGCGGGAGGCCTAACCTACAATGAGCAGTTCTTC. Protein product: CASSLGLAGGLTYNEQFF. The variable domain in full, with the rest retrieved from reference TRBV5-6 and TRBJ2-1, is DAGVTQSPTHLIKTRGQQVTLRCSPKSGHDTVSWYQQALGQGPQFIFQYYEEEERQRGNFPDRFSGHQFPNYSSELNVNALLLGDSALYLCASSLGLAGGLTYNEQFFGPGTRLTVL.

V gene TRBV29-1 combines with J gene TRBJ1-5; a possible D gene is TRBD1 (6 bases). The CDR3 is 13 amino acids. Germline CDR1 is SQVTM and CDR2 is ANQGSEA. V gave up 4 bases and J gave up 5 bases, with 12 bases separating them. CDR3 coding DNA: TGCAGCGTTGCTAGACAGGTAGATCAGCCCCAGCATTTT. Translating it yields CSVARQVDQPQHF.